This TCR beta chain emerged from a study of blood T cell repertoires in COVID-19. Sequenced by immunoSEQ multiplex PCR; TCRdb stores in-frame clones only, minus some. The table records about 220,000 clones, 70% to 90% of them present only once. Germline CDR1 SNHLY, CDR2 FYNNEI. V was pared by 7 bases and J by 8 bases, with 5 bases of the junction left unmatched. This CDR3 contains 13 residues. The chain couples TRBV2 to TRBJ2-2; 9 bases are shared with TRBD2. The TCR originated in a woman aged 30 to 39 who had recovered from COVID-19. Sequencing was carried out using peripheral blood. CDR3 loop: CASTLAGRGELFF. In DNA, the CDR3 is TGTGCCAGCACCCTAGCGGGGAGGGGGGAGCTGTTTTTT.